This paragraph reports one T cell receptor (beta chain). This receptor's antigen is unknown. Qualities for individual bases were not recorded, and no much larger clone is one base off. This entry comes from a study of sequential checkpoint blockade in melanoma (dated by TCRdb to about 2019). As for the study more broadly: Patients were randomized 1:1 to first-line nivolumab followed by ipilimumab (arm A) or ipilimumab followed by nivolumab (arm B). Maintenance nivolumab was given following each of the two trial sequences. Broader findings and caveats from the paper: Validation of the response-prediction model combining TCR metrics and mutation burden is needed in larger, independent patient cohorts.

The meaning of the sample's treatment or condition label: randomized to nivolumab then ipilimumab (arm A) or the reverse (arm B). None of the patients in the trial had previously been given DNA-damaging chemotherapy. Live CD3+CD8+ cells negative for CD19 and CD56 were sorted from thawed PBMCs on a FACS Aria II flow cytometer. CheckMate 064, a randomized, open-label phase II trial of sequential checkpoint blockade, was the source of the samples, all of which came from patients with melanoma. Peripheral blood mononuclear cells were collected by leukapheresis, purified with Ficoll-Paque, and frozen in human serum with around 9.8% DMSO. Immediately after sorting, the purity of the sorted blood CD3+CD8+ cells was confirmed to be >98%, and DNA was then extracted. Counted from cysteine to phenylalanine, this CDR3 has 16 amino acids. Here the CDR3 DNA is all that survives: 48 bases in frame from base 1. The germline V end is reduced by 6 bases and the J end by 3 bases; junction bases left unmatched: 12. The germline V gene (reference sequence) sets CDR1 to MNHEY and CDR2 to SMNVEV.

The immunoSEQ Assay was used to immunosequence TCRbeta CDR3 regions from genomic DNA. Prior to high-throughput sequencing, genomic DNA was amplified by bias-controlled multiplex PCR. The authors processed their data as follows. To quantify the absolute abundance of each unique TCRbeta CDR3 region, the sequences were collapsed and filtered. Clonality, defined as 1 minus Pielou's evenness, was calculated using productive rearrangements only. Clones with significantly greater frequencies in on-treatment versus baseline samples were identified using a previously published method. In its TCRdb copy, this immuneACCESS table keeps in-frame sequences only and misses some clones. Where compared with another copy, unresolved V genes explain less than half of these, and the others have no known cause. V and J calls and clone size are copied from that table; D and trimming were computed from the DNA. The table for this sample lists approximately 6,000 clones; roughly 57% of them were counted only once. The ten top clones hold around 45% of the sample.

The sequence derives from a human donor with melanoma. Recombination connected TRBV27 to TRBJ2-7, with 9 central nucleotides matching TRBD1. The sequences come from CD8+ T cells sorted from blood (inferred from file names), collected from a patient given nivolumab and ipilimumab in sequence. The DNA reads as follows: TGTGCCAGCAGAACAAATTCCGGGACAGGGTACTACGAGCAGTACTTC. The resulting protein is CASRTNSGTGYYEQYF.